The 14 T cell receptor beta chains listed next were all sequenced from one sample in a study of cytomegalovirus exposure and HLA in healthy donors. Assay used: immunoSEQ multiplex PCR; TCRdb lists only in-frame clones, some missing. Of around 400,000 clones in the sample, roughly 85% were seen once. Sample: PBMCs. The source of these receptors is a woman between 18 and 29 years old in good health and CMV-seronegative.

This clone has a handful of counts. The chain couples TRBV6-1 to TRBJ2-7, with TRBD2 matching over 7 bases. V shed 1 base and J 3 bases; nucleotides not matched to a gene: 6. This CDR3 is built from 15 residues. Germline CDR1 reads MNHNS; CDR2 reads SASEGT. The CDR3 sequence: CASSEEGTTHYEQYF. The CDR3 coding sequence is TGTGCCAGCAGTGAAGAAGGGACTACCCACTACGAGCAGTACTTC.

The chain combines TRBV5-8 with TRBJ1-1, with a weak D call TRBD1 (6 bases). The germline V gene encodes CDR1 SGHTS and CDR2 YDEGEE. Trimming took off 2 bases at V and 5 bases at J, with 22 bases between the two ends. This CDR3 region has 17 residues. CDR3 DNA sequence: TGTGCCAGCAGCTTCCTACAGGGCCCCCTGCGATGGACTGAAGCTTTCTTT. It codes for CASSFLQGPLRWTEAFF.

This clone showed up just once. This chain joins TRBV5-1 and TRBJ2-3, with D perhaps TRBD2 (6 bases). This CDR3 is 15 amino acids long. Germline V gene lookup returns CDR1 SGHRS and CDR2 YFSETQ. The V end was cut by 0 bases, the J end by 4 bases, with 12 bases between. The CDR3 region has the DNA TGCGCCAGCAGCTTGGGAGGTCGGGGGTCAGATACGCAGTATTTT. Its protein product is CASSLGGRGSDTQYF.

This clone was detected only once. V gene TRBV6-1 combines with J gene TRBJ2-7; 7 positions match TRBD2. CDR3 size: 15 residues. The J segment lost 2 bases and the V segment lost 0 bases, leaving 4 bases of the junction unmatched. Germline V gene sequence: CDR1 MNHNS, CDR2 SASEGT. The CDR3: CASSEAGGSPYEQYF. The CDR3 region has the DNA TGTGCCAGCAGTGAAGCGGGGGGGTCTCCCTACGAGCAGTACTTC.

V and J are TRBV7-6 and TRBJ2-7; D is possibly TRBD1 (6 bases). CDR1 and CDR2 (germline): SGHVS, FNYEAQ. The CDR3 has 14 residues. Trimming shortened V by 2 bases and J by 2 bases, and 10 bases separated the two germline ends. The CDR3 loop reads CASSLQGQAYEQYF. CDR3 DNA sequence: TGTGCCAGCAGCTTACAGGGGCAGGCCTACGAGCAGTACTTC.

This clone has just a few counts. The chain carries TRBV9 and TRBJ2-3; 11 nucleotides line up with TRBD2. J gave up 1 base and V 4 bases, and 2 bases lay outside the gene matches. The germline V gene has CDR1 SGDLS and CDR2 YYNGEE. The CDR3 length is 15 residues. The CDR3 region is CASSSTSGGTDTQYF. DNA of the CDR3: TGTGCCAGCAGCTCGACTAGCGGGGGCACAGATACGCAGTATTTT.

V gene TRBV5-8 combines with J gene TRBJ1-1; TRBD1 might be the D (5 bases). The V end was cut by 4 bases, the J end by 1 base, with 17 bases between. The CDR3 length is 16 residues. Germline-derived CDR1 and CDR2 are SGHTS and YDEGEE. For the CDR3, the DNA is TGTGCCAGCAGCATCCCAGGGTCCCTTTGGAACACTGAAGCTTTCTTT. It is translated as CASSIPGSLWNTEAFF.

The chain couples TRBV19 to TRBJ2-2; 9 bases line up with TRBD1. Losses at the gene ends were 2 bases for V and 5 bases for J; bases not matched to a gene: 3. The germline V gene encodes CDR1 LNHDA and CDR2 SQIVND (reference sequence). The CDR3 has 15 residues. CDR3 nucleotides: TGTGCCAGTAGTATATTCGGGACAGGGACCGGGGAGCTGTTTTTT. Its protein product is CASSIFGTGTGELFF. Combining the CDR3 with reference TRBV19 and TRBJ2-2 gives the whole variable domain DGGITQSPKYLFRKEGQNVTLSCEQNLNHDAMYWYRQDPGQGLRLIYYSQIVNDFQKGDIAEGYSVSREKKESFPLTVTSAQKNPTAFYLCASSIFGTGTGELFFGEGSRLTVL.

The chain is built from TRBV7-2 and TRBJ1-3; TRBD1 aligns across 7 bases. CDR3 length: 13 amino acids. V was pared by 6 bases and J by 4 bases, with 3 bases of the junction left unmatched. From germline, CDR1 is SGHTA and CDR2 FQGNSA. This CDR3 reads CASSDRAGNTIYF. The DNA of the CDR3 is TGTGCCAGCAGTGACAGGGCAGGAAACACCATATATTTT.

The V call is TRBV5-1, the J call TRBJ1-2, with 7 bases aligning to TRBD1. V lost 0 bases and J lost 3; bases outside the gene matches: 5. Germline CDR1 and CDR2: SGHRS and YFSETQ. The CDR3 sequence is 15 residues long. CDR3 in amino acids: CASSLGQGLDYGYTF. The CDR3, as DNA: TGCGCCAGCAGCTTGGGACAGGGACTCGACTATGGCTACACCTTC.

The sample holds a few counts of this clone. The chain uses TRBV28 and TRBJ2-7; 9 bases fit TRBD1. Germline CDR1 is MDHEN and CDR2 is SYDVKM. The CDR3 consists of 13 residues. Unmatched junction bases numbered 2, after V lost 6 bases and J lost 2 bases. The DNA for the CDR3 is TGTGCCAGCAGGAGACAGGGGGCCTACGAGCAGTACTTC. Translating it yields CASRRQGAYEQYF.

The chain is built from TRBV9 and TRBJ2-1, with 7 bases lining up with TRBD2. Germline V gene sequence: CDR1 SGDLS, CDR2 YYNGEE. This CDR3 region has 17 residues. The V segment lost 0 bases and the J segment 2 bases; nucleotides outside the gene matches: 8. CDR3 coding DNA: TGTGCCAGCAGCGTAGGGGGAGGGGTCAGCACCTACAATGAGCAGTTCTTC. Its translation: CASSVGGGVSTYNEQFF.

The chain uses TRBV28 and TRBJ1-5; D not resolved. CDR1 is MDHEN and CDR2 is SYDVKM in the germline V gene. V gave up 2 bases and J gave up 7 bases, with 15 bases separating them. This CDR3 region has 15 residues. CDR3 protein: CASSLAGMRNQPQHF. CDR3 DNA sequence: TGTGCCAGCAGTTTAGCCGGGATGCGGAACCAGCCCCAGCATTTT. Variable domain in full (rest from reference TRBV28 and TRBJ1-5): DVKVTQSSRYLVKRTGEKVFLECVQDMDHENMFWYRQDPGLGLRLIYFSYDVKMKEKGDIPEGYSVSREKKERFSLILESASTNQTSMYLCASSLAGMRNQPQHFGDGTRLSIL.

The V call is TRBV28, the J call TRBJ2-1; 7 bases line up with TRBD2. Germline V gene sequence: CDR1 MDHEN, CDR2 SYDVKM. The CDR3 covers 12 residues. J was trimmed by 10 bases and V by 3 bases; bases with no gene match: 3. The CDR3 region has the DNA TGTGCCAGCAGTTTCGCGGGGGTGGAGCAGTTCTTC. Its translation: CASSFAGVEQFF.